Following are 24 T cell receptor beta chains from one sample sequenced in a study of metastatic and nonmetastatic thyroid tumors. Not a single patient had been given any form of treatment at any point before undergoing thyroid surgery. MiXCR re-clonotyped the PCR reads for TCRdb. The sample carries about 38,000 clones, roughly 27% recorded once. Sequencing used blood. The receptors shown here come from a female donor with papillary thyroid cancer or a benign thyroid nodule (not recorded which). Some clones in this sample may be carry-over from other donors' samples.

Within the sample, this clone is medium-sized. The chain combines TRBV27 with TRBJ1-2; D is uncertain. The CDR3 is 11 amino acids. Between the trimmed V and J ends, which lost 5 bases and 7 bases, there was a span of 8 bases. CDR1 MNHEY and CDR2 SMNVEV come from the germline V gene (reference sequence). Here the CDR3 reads CASSAGLGYTF. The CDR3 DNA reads TGTGCCAGCAGTGCGGGCCTTGGCTACACCTTC.

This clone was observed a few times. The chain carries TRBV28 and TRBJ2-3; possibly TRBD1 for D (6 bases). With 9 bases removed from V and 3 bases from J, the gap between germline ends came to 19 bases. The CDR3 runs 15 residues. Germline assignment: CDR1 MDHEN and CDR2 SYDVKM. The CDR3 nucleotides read TGTGCCAGAAGTCCCCTGGGGGCTAGGACAGATACGCAGTATTTT. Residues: CARSPLGARTDTQYF. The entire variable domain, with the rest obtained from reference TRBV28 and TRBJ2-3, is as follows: DVKVTQSSRYLVKRTGEKVFLECVQDMDHENMFWYRQDPGLGLRLIYFSYDVKMKEKGDIPEGYSVSREKKERFSLILESASTNQTSMYLCARSPLGARTDTQYFGPGTRLTVL.

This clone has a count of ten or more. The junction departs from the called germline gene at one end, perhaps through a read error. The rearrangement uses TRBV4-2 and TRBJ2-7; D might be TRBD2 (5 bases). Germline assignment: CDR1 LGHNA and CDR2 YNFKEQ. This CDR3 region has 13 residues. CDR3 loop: CASSQDLKSGGNF. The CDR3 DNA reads TGTGCCAGCAGCCAAGATCTTAAGAGCGGAGGCAATTTC.

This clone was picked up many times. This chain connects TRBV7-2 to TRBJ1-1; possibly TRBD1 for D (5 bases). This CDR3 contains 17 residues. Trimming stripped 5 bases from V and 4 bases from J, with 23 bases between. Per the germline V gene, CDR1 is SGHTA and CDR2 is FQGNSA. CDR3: CASSQWGGGPLGTEAFF. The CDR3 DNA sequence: TGTGCCAGCAGCCAGTGGGGCGGCGGGCCCCTGGGCACTGAAGCTTTCTTT. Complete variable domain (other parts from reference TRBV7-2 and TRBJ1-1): GAGVSQSPSNKVTEKGKDVELRCDPISGHTALYWYRQSLGQGLEFLIYFQGNSAPDKSGLPSDRFSAERTGGSVSTLTIQRTQQEDSAVYLCASSQWGGGPLGTEAFFGQGTRLTVV.

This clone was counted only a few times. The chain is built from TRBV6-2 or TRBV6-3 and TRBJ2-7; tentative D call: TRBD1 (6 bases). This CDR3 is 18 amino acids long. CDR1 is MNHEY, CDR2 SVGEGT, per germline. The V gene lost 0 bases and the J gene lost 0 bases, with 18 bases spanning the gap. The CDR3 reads CASSYSPRQAIFSYEQYF. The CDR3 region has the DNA TGTGCCAGCAGTTACTCCCCTCGACAGGCTATCTTCTCCTACGAGCAGTACTTC.

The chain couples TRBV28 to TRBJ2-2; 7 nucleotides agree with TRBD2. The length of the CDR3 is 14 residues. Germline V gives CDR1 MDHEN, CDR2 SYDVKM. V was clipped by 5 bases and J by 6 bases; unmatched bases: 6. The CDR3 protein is CASSRTSASGELFF. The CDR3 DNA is TGTGCCAGCAGTAGAACTAGCGCCTCCGGGGAGCTGTTTTTT.

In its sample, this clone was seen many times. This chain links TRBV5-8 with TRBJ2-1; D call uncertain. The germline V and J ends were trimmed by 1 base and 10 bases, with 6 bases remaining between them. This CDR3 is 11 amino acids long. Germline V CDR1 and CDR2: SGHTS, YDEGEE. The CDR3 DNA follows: TGTGCCAGCAGCTTGCACATCGAGCAGTTCTTC. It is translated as CASSLHIEQFF.

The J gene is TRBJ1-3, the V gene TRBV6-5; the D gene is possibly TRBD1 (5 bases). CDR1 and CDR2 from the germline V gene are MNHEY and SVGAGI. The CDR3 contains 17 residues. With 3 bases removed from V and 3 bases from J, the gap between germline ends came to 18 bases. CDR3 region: CASSYGDGGSGGNTIYF. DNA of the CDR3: TGTGCCAGCAGTTATGGAGATGGGGGGAGCGGTGGAAACACCATATATTTT.

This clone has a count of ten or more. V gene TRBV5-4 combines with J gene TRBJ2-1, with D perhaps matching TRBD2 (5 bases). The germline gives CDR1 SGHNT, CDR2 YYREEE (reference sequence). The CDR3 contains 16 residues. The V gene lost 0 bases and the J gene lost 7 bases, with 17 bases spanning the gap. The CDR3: CASSLGLTSIKNEQFF. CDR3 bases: TGTGCCAGCAGCTTGGGACTAACTAGTATCAAAAATGAGCAGTTCTTC. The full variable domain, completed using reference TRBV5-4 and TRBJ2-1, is ETGVTQSPTHLIKTRGQQVTLRCSSQSGHNTVSWYQQALGQGPQFIFQYYREEENGRGNFPPRFSGLQFPNYSSELNVNALELDDSALYLCASSLGLTSIKNEQFFGPGTRLTVL.

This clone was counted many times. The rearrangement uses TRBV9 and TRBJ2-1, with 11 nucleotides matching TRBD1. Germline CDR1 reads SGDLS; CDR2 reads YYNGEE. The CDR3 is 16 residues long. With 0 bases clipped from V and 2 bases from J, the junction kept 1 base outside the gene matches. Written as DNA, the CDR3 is TGTGCCAGCAGCGTAGAGGGACAGGGGGCCTACAATGAGCAGTTCTTC. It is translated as CASSVEGQGAYNEQFF.

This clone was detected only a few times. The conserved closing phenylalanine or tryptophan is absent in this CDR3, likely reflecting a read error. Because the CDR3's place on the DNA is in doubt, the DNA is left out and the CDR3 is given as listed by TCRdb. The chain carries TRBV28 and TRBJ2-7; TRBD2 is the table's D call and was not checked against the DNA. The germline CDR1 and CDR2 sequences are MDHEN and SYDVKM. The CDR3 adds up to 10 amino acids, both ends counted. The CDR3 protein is CASRRMTSGR.

The CDR3 DNA is TGTGCCAGCAGCCAAAGGGGGGGTAATGGCTACACCTTC. Its translation is CASSQRGGNGYTF. V is TRBV4-2 and J is TRBJ1-2; tentatively, D is TRBD1 (6 bases). This CDR3 comprises 13 residues. Germline V gene lookup returns CDR1 LGHNA and CDR2 YNFKEQ. Trimming took 2 bases from V and 6 from J, leaving 10 bases between them.

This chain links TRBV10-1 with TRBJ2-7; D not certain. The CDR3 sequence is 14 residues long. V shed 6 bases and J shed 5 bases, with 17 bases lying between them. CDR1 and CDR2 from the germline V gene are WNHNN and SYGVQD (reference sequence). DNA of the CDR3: TGCGCCAGCAGCCCTAACCCCGGAATCCACGAGCAGTACTTC. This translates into CASSPNPGIHEQYF.

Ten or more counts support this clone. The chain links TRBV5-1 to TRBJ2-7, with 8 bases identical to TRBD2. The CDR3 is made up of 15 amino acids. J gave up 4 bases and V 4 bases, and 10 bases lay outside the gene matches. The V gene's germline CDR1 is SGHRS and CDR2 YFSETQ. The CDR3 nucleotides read TGCGCCAGCAGCCTCGGGGGGGGCGTTCATTACGAGCAGTACTTC. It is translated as CASSLGGGVHYEQYF.

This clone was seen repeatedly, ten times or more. The CDR3 reads CAGQGSDRELFF. The DNA for the CDR3 is TGTGCCGGACAGGGGAGCGACAGGGAGCTGTTTTTT. The J gene is TRBJ2-2, the V gene TRBV30; 9 bases agree with TRBD1. The junction had 7 bases not matched to a gene; V was cut back by 8 bases and J by 9 bases. The CDR3 length is 12 residues. CDR1 is GTSNPN, CDR2 SVGIG, per germline (reference sequence).

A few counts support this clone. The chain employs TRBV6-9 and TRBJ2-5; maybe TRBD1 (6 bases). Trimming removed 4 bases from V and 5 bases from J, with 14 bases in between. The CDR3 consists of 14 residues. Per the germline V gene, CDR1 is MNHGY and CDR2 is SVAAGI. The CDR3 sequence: CASSLFQGLETQYF. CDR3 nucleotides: TGTGCCAGCAGTTTATTTCAGGGGCTTGAGACCCAGTACTTC.

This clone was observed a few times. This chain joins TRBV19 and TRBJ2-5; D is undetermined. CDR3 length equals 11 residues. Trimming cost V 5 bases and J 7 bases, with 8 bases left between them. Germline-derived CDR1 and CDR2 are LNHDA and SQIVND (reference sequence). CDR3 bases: TGTGCCAGTAGTTTAAGAGGGACCCAGTACTTC. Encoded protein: CASSLRGTQYF. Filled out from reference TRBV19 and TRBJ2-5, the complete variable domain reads DGGITQSPKYLFRKEGQNVTLSCEQNLNHDAMYWYRQDPGQGLRLIYYSQIVNDFQKGDIAEGYSVSREKKESFPLTVTSAQKNPTAFYLCASSLRGTQYFGPGTRLLVL.

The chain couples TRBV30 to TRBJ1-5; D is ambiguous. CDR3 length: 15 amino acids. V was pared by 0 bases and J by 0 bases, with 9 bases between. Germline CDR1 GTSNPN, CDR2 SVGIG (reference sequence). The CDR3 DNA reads TGTGCCTGGAGTGTACGGACTGATAGCAATCAGCCCCAGCATTTT. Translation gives CAWSVRTDSNQPQHF.

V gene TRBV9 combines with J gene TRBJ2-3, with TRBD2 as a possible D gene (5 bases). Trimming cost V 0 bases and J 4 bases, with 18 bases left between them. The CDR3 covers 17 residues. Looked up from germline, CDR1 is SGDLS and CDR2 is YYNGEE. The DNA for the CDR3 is TGTGCCAGCAGCGTAGAATCCGAGGGAGTAAATCCAGATACGCAGTATTTT. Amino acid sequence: CASSVESEGVNPDTQYF.

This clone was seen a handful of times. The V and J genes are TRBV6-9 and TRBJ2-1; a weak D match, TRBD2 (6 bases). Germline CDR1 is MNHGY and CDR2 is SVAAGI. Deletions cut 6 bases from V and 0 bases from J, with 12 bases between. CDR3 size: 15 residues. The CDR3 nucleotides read TGTGCCAGCAGCCGAAGACTAGGCTCCTACAATGAGCAGTTCTTC. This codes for CASSRRLGSYNEQFF.

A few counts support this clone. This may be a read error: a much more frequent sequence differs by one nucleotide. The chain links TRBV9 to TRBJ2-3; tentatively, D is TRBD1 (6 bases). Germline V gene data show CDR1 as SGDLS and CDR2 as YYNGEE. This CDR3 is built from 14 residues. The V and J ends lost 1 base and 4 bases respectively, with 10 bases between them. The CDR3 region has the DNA TGTGCCAGCAGCGTAACAGGGTCGGCAGATACGCAGTATTTT. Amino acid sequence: CASSVTGSADTQYF.

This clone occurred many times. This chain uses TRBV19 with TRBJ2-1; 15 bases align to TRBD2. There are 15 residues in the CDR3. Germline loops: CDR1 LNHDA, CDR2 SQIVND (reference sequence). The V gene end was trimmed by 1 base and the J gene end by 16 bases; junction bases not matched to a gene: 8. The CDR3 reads CASSIGTSGGVDRFF. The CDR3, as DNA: TGTGCCAGTAGTATAGGGACTAGCGGGGGGGTGGATCGATTCTTC.

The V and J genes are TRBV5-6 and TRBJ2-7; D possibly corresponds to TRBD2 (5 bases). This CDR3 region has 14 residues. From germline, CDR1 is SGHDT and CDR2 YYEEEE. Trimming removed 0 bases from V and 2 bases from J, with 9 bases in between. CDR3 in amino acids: CASSLGTQTYEQYF. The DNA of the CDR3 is TGTGCCAGCAGCTTGGGGACTCAGACCTACGAGCAGTACTTC.

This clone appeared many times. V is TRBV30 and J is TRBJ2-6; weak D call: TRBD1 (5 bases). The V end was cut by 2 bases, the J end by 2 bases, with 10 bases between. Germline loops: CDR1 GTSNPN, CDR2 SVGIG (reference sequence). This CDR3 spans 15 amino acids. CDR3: CAWSSGMAGANVLTF. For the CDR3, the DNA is TGTGCCTGGAGTTCAGGGATGGCTGGGGCCAACGTCCTGACTTTC.